The rows below give T cell receptor beta chains drawn from one sample of a study of T cell repertoires in cytomegalovirus infection. The antigens for these receptors are not known. TCRdb ran MiXCR on the reads and lists one entry per CDR3 protein. The table has about 570,000 distinct CDR3 sequences, roughly 43% seen once. The sequencing used cultured PBMCs, collected from culture after CMV antigen stimulation. The receptors shown here come from a human donor in good health (CMV status not recorded). Some clones in this sample may be carry-over from other donors' samples. Both conserved end residues are part of each CDR3. D genes are given only for firm matches. Size values are once, few and many counts, or a class for expanded clones, and some rows have none.

D: NA; V: TRBV5-4; size: few; J: TRBJ1-1; CDR3: CASSAKGTNTEAFF; DNA: TGTGCCAGCAGCGCGAAGGGGACGAACACTGAAGCTTTCTTT
D: NA; V: TRBV7-9; size: NA; J: TRBJ1-1; CDR3: CASSPPTGGAEAFF; DNA: TGTGCCAGCAGCCCACCGACCGGGGGAGCTGAAGCTTTCTTT
D: NA; V: TRBV7-2; size: few; J: TRBJ1-5; CDR3: CASSLGASYQPQHF; DNA: TGTGCCAGCAGCCTCGGTGCGAGTTATCAGCCCCAGCATTTT
D: TRBD1; V: TRBV2; size: NA; J: TRBJ1-1; CDR3: CASSAGQTREAFF; DNA: TGTGCCAGCAGTGCGGGACAGACCCGAGAAGCTTTCTTT
D: NA; V: TRBV27; size: NA; J: TRBJ1-2; CDR3: CASRTSVGHGYTF; DNA: TGTGCCAGCAGAACATCCGTCGGTCATGGCTACACCTTC
D: NA; V: TRBV7-3; size: NA; J: TRBJ2-4; CDR3: CASSLQQNIQYF; DNA: TGTGCCAGCAGCCTACAGCAAAACATTCAGTACTTC
D: NA; V: TRBV18; size: NA; J: TRBJ1-3; CDR3: CASSPDQAASGNTIYF; DNA: TGTGCCAGCTCACCAGACCAGGCAGCCTCTGGAAACACCATATATTTT
D: NA; V: TRBV10-3; size: few; J: TRBJ1-5; CDR3: CAISDRLSRGGNQPQHF; DNA: TGTGCCATCAGTGACAGGCTTTCCCGAGGAGGCAATCAGCCCCAGCATTTT
D: NA; V: TRBV20-1; size: NA; J: TRBJ2-7; CDR3: CSARAAGEPYEQYF; DNA: TGCAGTGCTAGAGCGGCAGGGGAGCCCTACGAGCAGTACTTC
D: NA; V: TRBV20-1; size: NA; J: TRBJ2-5; CDR3: CSALAVQETQYF; DNA: TGCAGTGCCTTAGCGGTACAAGAGACCCAGTACTTC
D: TRBD1; V: TRBV7-9; size: few; J: TRBJ2-6; CDR3: CASSLGTGKSPGANVLTF; DNA: TGTGCCAGCAGCCTCGGGACAGGGAAGTCCCCCGGGGCCAACGTCCTGACTTTC
D: NA; V: TRBV29-1; size: NA; J: TRBJ2-2; CDR3: CSVGTVPTGELFF; DNA: TGCAGCGTTGGGACAGTCCCCACCGGGGAGCTGTTTTTT
D: NA; V: TRBV19; size: few; J: TRBJ1-5; CDR3: CASSMREGQPQHF; DNA: TGTGCCAGTAGTATGAGAGAGGGTCAGCCCCAGCATTTT
D: NA; V: TRBV7-8; size: NA; J: TRBJ2-5; CDR3: CASSLVRIRETQYF; DNA: TGTGCCAGCAGCTTAGTTCGGATTCGGGAGACCCAGTACTTC
D: NA; V: TRBV7-2; size: NA; J: TRBJ1-1; CDR3: CASSWDLNTEAFF; DNA: TGTGCCAGCAGCTGGGACTTGAACACTGAAGCTTTCTTT
D: NA; V: TRBV20-1; size: NA; J: TRBJ1-6; CDR3: CSPTTLADSPLHF; DNA: TGCAGCCCCACCACCCTGGCGGATTCACCCCTCCACTTT
D: TRBD2; V: TRBV7-6; size: many; J: TRBJ2-1; CDR3: CASSEREGNQQFF; DNA: TGTGCCAGCAGCGAGCGGGAGGGCAATCAGCAGTTCTTC
D: TRBD1; V: TRBV12-3/TRBV12-4; size: few; J: TRBJ2-1; CDR3: CASLQGAVQFF; DNA: TGTGCCTCCCTCCAGGGGGCGGTGCAGTTCTTC
D: NA; V: TRBV4-2; size: NA; J: TRBJ2-3; CDR3: CASSQRGDRTDTQYF; DNA: TGTGCCAGCAGCCAACGCGGGGACCGCACAGATACGCAGTATTTT
D: TRBD1; V: TRBV27; size: few; J: TRBJ1-6; CDR3: CASSLSGRGNSPLHF; DNA: TGTGCCAGCAGTTTATCCGGCAGGGGGAATTCACCCCTCCACTTT
D: TRBD1; V: TRBV7-9; size: NA; J: TRBJ2-5; CDR3: CATKAYTGGETQYF; DNA: TGTGCCACCAAGGCCTACACAGGGGGAGAGACCCAGTACTTC
D: NA; V: TRBV11-2; size: NA; J: TRBJ2-7; CDR3: CASSLGRVGNEQYF; DNA: TGTGCCAGCAGCTTAGGCAGGGTTGGTAACGAGCAGTACTTC
D: NA; V: TRBV7-2; size: few; J: TRBJ1-1; CDR3: CASSQNPGQNTEAFF; DNA: TGTGCCAGCAGCCAAAATCCCGGACAGAACACTGAAGCTTTCTTT
D: TRBD1; V: TRBV7-9; size: NA; J: TRBJ1-3; CDR3: CASSGVRTGAGNTIYF; DNA: TGTGCCAGCAGCGGTGTCCGGACAGGGGCCGGAAACACCATATATTTT
D: TRBD1; V: TRBV4-2; size: few; J: TRBJ2-3; CDR3: CASSYGQGGTDTQYF; DNA: TGTGCCAGCAGCTACGGACAGGGAGGCACAGATACGCAGTATTTT
D: NA; V: TRBV5-3; size: once; J: TRBJ2-6; CDR3: CASSHLSGANVLTF; DNA: TGTGCCAGCAGCCACCTTTCTGGGGCCAACGTCCTGACTTTC
D: TRBD1; V: TRBV28; size: few; J: TRBJ1-5; CDR3: CASTIRDRLNQPQHF; DNA: TGTGCCAGCACCATTCGGGACAGACTAAATCAGCCCCAGCATTTT
D: NA; V: TRBV20-1; size: many; J: TRBJ1-1; CDR3: CSARGNTEAFF; DNA: TGCAGTGCTAGGGGTAACACTGAAGCTTTCTTT
D: TRBD2; V: TRBV7-2; size: NA; J: TRBJ2-5; CDR3: CASSLVREEETQYF; DNA: TGTGCCAGCAGCTTAGTGCGGGAGGAAGAGACCCAGTACTTC
D: NA; V: TRBV2; size: few; J: TRBJ1-2; CDR3: CASSGETARYYGYTF; DNA: TGTGCCAGCAGTGGGGAGACAGCCAGATACTATGGCTACACCTTC
D: NA; V: TRBV9; size: once; J: TRBJ1-6; CDR3: CASSVEGSSSPLHF; DNA: TGTGCCAGCAGCGTAGAAGGCAGTAGTTCACCCCTCCACTTT
D: NA; V: TRBV7-2; size: NA; J: TRBJ2-3; CDR3: CASSPGQSSTDTQYF; DNA: TGTGCCAGCAGCCCGGGGCAATCTAGCACAGATACGCAGTATTTT
D: NA; V: TRBV12-3/TRBV12-4; size: few; J: TRBJ1-2; CDR3: CASAQARVGYGYTF; DNA: TGTGCCAGCGCCCAAGCAAGGGTGGGCTATGGCTACACCTTC
D: NA; V: TRBV28; size: few; J: TRBJ2-3; CDR3: CASTPRVADTQYF; DNA: TGTGCCAGCACCCCTCGGGTTGCAGATACGCAGTATTTT
D: TRBD1; V: TRBV7-9; size: NA; J: TRBJ2-7; CDR3: CASSFAGGNEQYF; DNA: TGTGCCAGCAGCTTTGCAGGGGGTAACGAGCAGTACTTC